The 20 T cell receptor beta chains below all came from one sample that was sequenced in a study of blood T cells in healthy people across ages (dated by TCRdb to between 2014 and 2017). Library creation used 5' RACE. Sequencing was carried out with an Illumina HiSeq 2500. A second roughly 6 to 11 cycle PCR used a sample-barcoded 5' primer and a J-beta primer mix. TCRdb passed the public sequencing reads through fastp at Q25 and MiXCR, retaining productive beta sequences. Every CDR3 protein is listed once, alongside the most common genes and DNA of its rows. This sample comprises more than 550,000 distinct CDR3 sequences, about a fifth of them detected only once. Roughly a fifth of the sample rests with the top ten. Sequenced input: blood. The receptor source for this set is a man between 65 and 85 years old in good health.

This clonotype turned up a few times. The chain combines TRBV15 with TRBJ1-1; no clear D gene. CDR1 LNHNV and CDR2 YYDKDF come from the germline V gene (reference sequence). V lost 1 base and J 8 bases, leaving 8 bases between the germline ends. The CDR3 runs to 12 residues. This CDR3 is CATSRAHEEAFF. CDR3 in DNA: TGTGCCACCAGCAGAGCCCATGAGGAAGCTTTCTTT.

This chain joins TRBV20-1 and TRBJ2-4; TRBD1 might be the D (6 bases). Trimming took off 5 bases at V and 1 base at J, with 12 bases between the two ends. Germline lookup yields CDR1 DFQATT and CDR2 SNEGSKA (reference sequence). This CDR3 contains 14 residues. This CDR3 reads CSAQGWVAKNIQYF. The CDR3 region has the DNA TGCAGTGCTCAGGGGTGGGTGGCCAAAAACATTCAGTACTTC.

CDR3 protein: CASSMAGGGQPQHF. The CDR3 DNA reads TGTGCCAGTAGTATGGCAGGGGGTGGTCAGCCCCAGCATTTT. The J gene is TRBJ1-5, the V gene TRBV19; 7 nucleotides match TRBD1. With 3 bases clipped from V and 6 bases from J, the junction kept 5 bases outside the gene matches. The germline gives CDR1 LNHDA, CDR2 SQIVND (reference sequence). CDR3 size: 14 residues.

Only a few counts were recorded for this clonotype. The chain is built from TRBV2 and TRBJ2-4; 9 bases align to TRBD1. Trimming at V came to 8 bases and at J to 6 bases, leaving 11 bases not matched to a gene. The CDR3 extends over 15 amino acids. Germline loops: CDR1 SNHLY, CDR2 FYNNEI. The CDR3 bases are TGTGCCAGCCTAAAAGGAGCGGGACAGGGAAACATTCAGTACTTC. Protein: CASLKGAGQGNIQYF. Supplemented by reference TRBV2 and TRBJ2-4, the full variable domain reads EPEVTQTPSHQVTQMGQEVILRCVPISNHLYFYWYRQILGQKVEFLVSFYNNEISEKSEIFDDQFSVERPDGSNFTLKIRSTKLEDSAMYFCASLKGAGQGNIQYFGAGTRLSVL.

This rearrangement joins TRBV10-3 to TRBJ2-7, with 14 bases fitting TRBD2. Unmatched junction bases numbered 0, after V lost 2 bases and J lost 0 bases. Looked up from germline, CDR1 is ENHRY and CDR2 is SYGVKD. The CDR3 runs to 16 residues. This CDR3 reads CAISEGLAGGSYEQYF. CDR3 sequence (DNA): TGTGCCATCAGTGAGGGACTAGCGGGGGGCTCCTACGAGCAGTACTTC.

The chain couples TRBV14 to TRBJ2-7; D is perhaps TRBD2 (5 bases). This CDR3 has 13 residues. Trimming stripped 4 bases from V and 4 bases from J, with 11 bases between. Germline CDR1 SGHDN, CDR2 FVKESK. The DNA for the CDR3 is TGTGCCAGCAGCCTCGGGGATACATACGAGCAGTACGTC. Its protein product is CASSLGDTYEQYV.

This clonotype was recorded at least ten times. The rearrangement links TRBV7-2 to TRBJ1-5, with a weak D call TRBD1 (6 bases). Germline V lookup: CDR1 SGHTA, CDR2 FQGNSA. The CDR3 loop spans 14 amino acids. The V gene lost 6 bases and the J gene lost 6 bases, with 15 bases spanning the gap. DNA of the CDR3: TGTGCCAGCAGTTTAAGGCAGGGGACTCAGCCCCAGCATTTT. It yields the protein CASSLRQGTQPQHF.

The chain recombines TRBV7-2 with TRBJ2-2, with 7 positions matching TRBD2. The CDR3 consists of 17 residues. Germline V gives CDR1 SGHTA, CDR2 FQGNSA. V lost 5 bases and J lost 2; bases outside the gene matches: 11. CDR3: CASSRGDYHVNTGELFF. In DNA form, the CDR3 reads TGTGCCAGCAGCCGAGGGGACTATCACGTTAACACCGGGGAGCTGTTTTTT.

This chain uses TRBV14 with TRBJ1-2; a possible D gene is TRBD1 (5 bases). Trimming cost V 0 bases and J 8 bases, with 16 bases left between them. The CDR3 has 15 amino acids. Germline V gene lookup returns CDR1 SGHDN and CDR2 FVKESK. CDR3 protein: CASSQDLSGGAGYTF. The CDR3 DNA is TGTGCCAGCAGCCAAGATTTGTCGGGGGGAGCAGGCTACACCTTC.

A remark on this clonotype: The limits of the CDR3 on the DNA are not certain, so only TCRdb's listed CDR3 is given. This chain uses TRBV5-1 with TRBJ1-5. The CDR3 extends over 14 residues, inclusive of both ends. Germline loops: CDR1 SGHRS, CDR2 YFSETQ. The CDR3 loop is CASSFGEGNQPQRF.

A few counts support this clonotype. The gene calls are TRBV7-8 and TRBJ2-1, with 16 bases matching TRBD2. The V gene end was trimmed by 5 bases and the J gene end by 6 bases; junction bases not matched to a gene: 4. Germline CDR1 and CDR2: SGHVS and FQNEAQ. This CDR3 comprises 16 residues. The CDR3 loop is CASSKGTSGGVNEQFF. The CDR3 bases are TGTGCCAGCAGCAAAGGGACTAGCGGGGGGGTCAATGAGCAGTTCTTC.

This chain links TRBV2 with TRBJ2-3; D unresolved. The V gene lost 4 bases and the J gene lost 2 bases, with 13 bases spanning the gap. Germline CDR1 reads SNHLY; CDR2 reads FYNNEI. The CDR3 has 15 amino acids. As DNA, the CDR3 is TGTGCCAGCAGTGTACGGTCAGTAACCACAGATACGCAGTATTTT. Translation gives CASSVRSVTTDTQYF.

This clonotype was observed a handful of times. The V and J genes are TRBV20-1 and TRBJ2-1, with 9 bases matching TRBD2. This CDR3 contains 12 residues. CDR1 and CDR2 (germline): DFQATT, SNEGSKA (reference sequence). Trimming removed 3 bases from V and 7 bases from J; junction bases left unmatched: 1. Here the CDR3 reads CSARGLANEQFF. CDR3 nucleotide sequence: TGCAGTGCTAGGGGACTAGCAAATGAGCAGTTCTTC.

This clonotype was seen only a few times. This sequence joins TRBV12-3 or TRBV12-4 and TRBJ2-4; D is uncertain. V shed 4 bases and J shed 3 bases, with 13 bases lying between them. The CDR3 is 15 residues long. CDR3 region: CASSSPGLGKNIQYF. The CDR3, as DNA: TGTGCCAGCAGTTCGCCCGGGCTCGGCAAAAACATTCAGTACTTC.

This clonotype was recorded a few times. The chain uses TRBV4-1 and TRBJ2-1; 7 bases align to TRBD2. CDR1 MGHRA and CDR2 YSYEKL come from the germline V gene. V shed 1 base, J shed 7 bases, and the junction held 13 bases outside the gene matches. This CDR3 contains 17 residues. In nucleotides, the CDR3 is TGCGCCAGCAGCCAAGGAGTAAGGTCTAGCGGAGGAAATGAGCAGTTCTTC. As protein: CASSQGVRSSGGNEQFF.

This chain joins TRBV7-8 and TRBJ1-1; tentatively, D is TRBD1 (5 bases). This CDR3 is 14 amino acids long. V was shortened by 1 base and J by 3 bases, with 9 bases between the two germline ends. Germline V gene sequence: CDR1 SGHVS, CDR2 FQNEAQ. The CDR3 DNA reads as TGTGCCAGCAGCTTAGGGGTCAGGGACACTGAAGCTTTCTTT. The encoded protein is CASSLGVRDTEAFF.

In its sample, this clonotype was seen a few times. This may come from a read error, since a much larger clone is one base off. V gene TRBV12-3 or TRBV12-4 combines with J gene TRBJ2-1; tentative D call: TRBD2 (5 bases). The CDR3 contains 16 residues. The CDR3 coding sequence is TGTACCAGCAGTTTTGTCTTCGGGGACTCCTACAATGAGCAGTTCTTC. Its translation is CTSSFVFGDSYNEQFF.

The CDR3, as DNA: TGCAGTGCTTCCCGCCCTGCCCTAGGGGCCAATGAGCAGTTCTTC. Residues: CSASRPALGANEQFF. The chain couples TRBV20-1 to TRBJ2-1; tentatively, D is TRBD1 (5 bases). There are 15 residues in the CDR3. Trimming pared 5 bases from V and 6 bases from J, leaving 20 bases between. The germline V gene has CDR1 DFQATT and CDR2 SNEGSKA (reference sequence).

The V and J genes are TRBV24-1 and TRBJ1-5; D unclear. This CDR3 contains 12 residues. Germline V CDR1 and CDR2: KGHDR, SFDVKD. The V gene lost 4 bases and the J gene lost 6 bases, with 6 bases spanning the gap. In nucleotides, the CDR3 is TGTGCCACCAGTGAGGCAGGTCAGCCCCAGCATTTT. It specifies CATSEAGQPQHF.

The sample holds a few counts of this clonotype. The junction and the germline gene differ at one end; a read error may be behind it. For the CDR3, the DNA is TGTGCCAGCGGTGAAGCGGGGGGGGCTTACAATGAGCAGTTCTTC. Protein product: CASGEAGGAYNEQFF. The chain uses TRBV6-1 and TRBJ2-7; TRBD2 agrees at 10 bases. The DNA end is a closer match to TRBJ2-1, so the J assignment may be wrong. In germline, CDR1 is MNHNS, CDR2 SASEGT. The CDR3 loop spans 15 amino acids.